The rows below give T cell receptor beta chains drawn from one sample of a study of CD8 T cells in ankylosing spondylitis. TCRdb re-derived calls from the 5' RACE reads in MiXCR, one entry per CDR3 protein. There are 150,000 to 200,000 distinct CDR3 sequences in the sample; 10% to 15% occur only once, and approximately 9.9% lies in the top ten. The source material was blood, either unsorted or a sorted T cell fraction (not recorded which). All receptors come from a female donor with ankylosing spondylitis or in good health (not recorded which). Both conserved end residues are part of each CDR3. A D gene is named only where the DNA matches it firmly. Size tells how often a clone was seen (once, few, many) or the class of an expanded clone, and some rows leave it out.

CDR3nt | CDR3aa | v_gene | d_gene | abundance | j_gene
TGTGCCAGCAGTTTGATGGCCTCGTCCACTGAAGCTTTCTTT | CASSLMASSTEAFF | TRBV28 | NA | few | TRBJ1-1
TGTGCCAGCAGGAACAGGGGGGGCAATGAGCAGTTCTTC | CASRNRGGNEQFF | TRBV6-1 | NA | few | TRBJ2-1
TGTGCCAGCAGTTCCGACGCAGGTCACCAGAATGAAAAACTGTTTTTT | CASSSDAGHQNEKLFF | TRBV6-5 | NA | many | TRBJ1-4
TGTGCCAGCAGCTTTCTGGCTAGCGGGTACCCTAGCACAGATACGCAGTATTTT | CASSFLASGYPSTDTQYF | TRBV7-8 | TRBD2 | many | TRBJ2-3
TGCAGCGTGGCCCTGACAGGGGTCGGGGCCAACGTCCTGACTTTC | CSVALTGVGANVLTF | TRBV29-1 | TRBD1 | few | TRBJ2-6
TGTGCCAGCAGCTTTCCGGCAGGGCGAAGGAATTCACCCCTCCACTTT | CASSFPAGRRNSPLHF | TRBV7-2 | NA | NA | TRBJ1-6
TGTGCCAGCAGCGGAGATGTAGAGACCCAGTACTTC | CASSGDVETQYF | TRBV9 | NA | NA | TRBJ2-5
TGTGCCAGCAGCTTATTGTCCCGCGAGCAGTACTTC | CASSLLSREQYF | TRBV7-2 | NA | many | TRBJ2-7
TGTGCCAGCAGTTTATTGGGGGAGCGGAACACCGGGGAGCTGTTTTTT | CASSLLGERNTGELFF | TRBV12-3/TRBV12-4 | NA | many | TRBJ2-2
TGTGCCAGCAGCTTATGGTCCCGGGACTCCTACGAGCAGTACTTC | CASSLWSRDSYEQYF | TRBV5-6 | NA | few | TRBJ2-7
TGTGCCAGCAGCTGGGCCGGAAACCTACGTGAGCAGTACTTC | CASSWAGNLREQYF | TRBV5-6 | NA | many | TRBJ2-7
TGTGCCAGCAGTTCCACAGGTGGTGAGCAGTTCTTC | CASSSTGGEQFF | TRBV12-3/TRBV12-4 | NA | many | TRBJ2-1
TGCGCCAGCAGCTTGTCTTCGACTACTTACGAGCAGTACTTC | CASSLSSTTYEQYF | TRBV5-1 | NA | many | TRBJ2-7
TGCAGCGTTGAAGATGAGCTAGCGGGTGGACCCGGGGAGCTGTTTTTT | CSVEDELAGGPGELFF | TRBV29-1 | TRBD2 | few | TRBJ2-2
TGTGCCGGCGGGACTAGCGGGAGCCACGAGCAGTACTTC | CAGGTSGSHEQYF | TRBV7-9 | TRBD2 | few | TRBJ2-7
TGTGCCAGTGCGGGGGGACATACCATAACCGGGGAGCTGTTTTTT | CASAGGHTITGELFF | TRBV19 | TRBD2 | NA | TRBJ2-2
TGTGCCAGCTCACCCGACCGGACAGGGGGCTTTGGCTACACCTTC | CASSPDRTGGFGYTF | TRBV18 | TRBD1 | few | TRBJ1-2
TGTGCCAGCAGCCCTGGCCCCTTCCAGCCCCAGCATTTT | CASSPGPFQPQHF | TRBV7-2 | NA | NA | TRBJ1-5
TGTGCCAGCAGCCAGGGACAGTTCTCCTACAATGAGCAGTTCTTC | CASSQGQFSYNEQFF | TRBV5-6 | TRBD1 | NA | TRBJ2-1
TGTGCCAGCAGCTTACGGGGGGGAAAGACCCAGTACTTC | CASSLRGGKTQYF | TRBV11-2 | TRBD2 | NA | TRBJ2-5
TGTGCCAGCAGCAAAGGGAGCTTGGGGACTAGCGCCAAATGGGGCTACAATGAGCAGTTCTTC | CASSKGSLGTSAKWGYNEQFF | TRBV21-1 | NA | many | TRBJ2-1
TGTGCCACCAGTCTTACAGGGGGCGCCGGTACAGATACGCAGTATTTT | CATSLTGGAGTDTQYF | TRBV24-1 | TRBD1 | many | TRBJ2-3
TGTGCCACCAGCAGCTATATAAATTCACCCCTCCACTTT | CATSSYINSPLHF | TRBV15 | NA | many | TRBJ1-6
TGTGCCAGCAGCTCCGAAAAACTGGACAGTTCTAGCACAGATACGCAGTATTTT | CASSSEKLDSSSTDTQYF | TRBV11-2 | NA | few | TRBJ2-3
TGTGCCAGCATCCAAGGGCGGGGTCGGGCGGTCCTCAGCTCCTACAATGAGCAGTTCTTC | CASIQGRGRAVLSSYNEQFF | TRBV12-3/TRBV12-4 | NA | many | TRBJ2-1
TGTGCCAGCAGCTTAACGATGAGACTAGCGGGAGGGCCGTCTGAGCAGTTCTTC | CASSLTMRLAGGPSEQFF | TRBV7-3 | TRBD2 | few | TRBJ2-1
TGCGCCAGCAGCTTGGGGGGACTAGCGGGAGCCAATGAGCAGTTCTTC | CASSLGGLAGANEQFF | TRBV5-1 | TRBD2 | many | TRBJ2-1
TGTGCCAGCAGTCTCGGGATGGCCGCCGATACGCAGTATTTT | CASSLGMAADTQYF | TRBV12-3/TRBV12-4 | NA | many | TRBJ2-3
TGTGCCACCTCTTGGGACGTCTCCTACGAGCAGTACTTC | CATSWDVSYEQYF | TRBV15 | NA | NA | TRBJ2-7
TGCAGTGTGGCCGGGCCCTCCTACGAGCAGTACTTC | CSVAGPSYEQYF | TRBV20-1 | NA | few | TRBJ2-7
TGTGCCAGCACCGGGGGGGTCCGTGGAGCTTTCTTT | CASTGGVRGAFF | TRBV28 | NA | NA | TRBJ1-1
TGCGCCAGCAGCTTGGGACTAGCGGGGGCCTACAATGAGCAGTTCTTC | CASSLGLAGAYNEQFF | TRBV5-1 | TRBD2 | many | TRBJ2-1
TGTGCCAGCAGTACTAGGGGGGGGTCCAATCAGCCCCAGCATTTT | CASSTRGGSNQPQHF | TRBV6-5 | NA | many | TRBJ1-5
TGTGCCAGCAGCTTGTCGGGGGTAGTGGGCAATCAGCCCCAGCATTTT | CASSLSGVVGNQPQHF | TRBV7-9 | NA | few | TRBJ1-5
TGTGCCAGCAGCCAGGGGGGGGACTACAATGAGCAGTTCTTC | CASSQGGDYNEQFF | TRBV4-2 | TRBD2 | few | TRBJ2-1
TGCAGTGCTAGAGACTTGGGACTAGCGTACCAAGAGACCCAGTACTTC | CSARDLGLAYQETQYF | TRBV20-1 | TRBD2 | many | TRBJ2-5
TGTGCCAGCAGTCCAATGACAACAGGGAGGAATCAGCCCCAGCATTTT | CASSPMTTGRNQPQHF | TRBV2 | NA | NA | TRBJ1-5
TGTGCCAGCAGCTTATACCCAAAAGGGTCCAAGGGGGAGACCCAGTACTTC | CASSLYPKGSKGETQYF | TRBV7-3 | NA | many | TRBJ2-5